The rows below give T cell receptor beta chains drawn from one sample of a study of blood T cell repertoires in COVID-19. Only in-frame clones appear in the TCRdb table, and some are missing; sequencing was by immunoSEQ multiplex PCR. This table holds around 300,000 clones, approximately 89% found once. The specimen was peripheral blood. The receptors originated from a woman aged 25 to 39 with COVID-19, enrolled during active disease. The CDR3 runs from the conserved cysteine through the conserved F or W. D genes are given only for firm matches. Not all rows give a size; the values are once, few, many and, for expanded clones, a class.

j_call d_call clone_size v_call cdr3_nt cdr3_aa
TRBJ1-6 TRBD1 - TRBV7-6 TGTGCCAGCAGCTTAAAGGACAGGCGCTCCTATAATTCACCCCTCCACTTT CASSLKDRRSYNSPLHF
TRBJ1-6 - - TRBV7-9 TGTGCCAGCAGCTTAGTATCCGGGAGTAATTCACCCCTCCACTTT CASSLVSGSNSPLHF
TRBJ1-5 - - TRBV30 TGTGCCTGGAGTGTAGGGGGGGGGCAGCCCCAGCATTTT CAWSVGGGQPQHF
TRBJ1-6 - - TRBV6-5 TGTGCCAGCAGATCAGGGGAACCCTATAATTCACCCCTCCACTTT CASRSGEPYNSPLHF
TRBJ1-5 - - TRBV19 TGTGCCAGTAGTATAGGGACGGACTGGGCGGGTGATCAGCCCCAGCATTTT CASSIGTDWAGDQPQHF
TRBJ1-2 - - TRBV30 TGTGCCTGGAGTCCGGAATTGGGCTACGGCTACACCTTC CAWSPELGYGYTF
TRBJ2-5 TRBD1 - TRBV2 TGTGCCAGCAGCGCGACAGGGGCACGGGGAGAGACCCAGTACTTC CASSATGARGETQYF
TRBJ1-2 - - TRBV4-3 TGCGCCAGCAGCCAAGATACTGCCGAGAACTATGGCTACACCTTC CASSQDTAENYGYTF
TRBJ2-5 TRBD2 - TRBV11-2 TGTGCCAGCAGCTTAGTCGCTAGCGGGGTGGAGACCCAGTACTTC CASSLVASGVETQYF
TRBJ1-3 - once TRBV3-1/TRBV3-2 TGTGCCAGCAGCCAGACATATACGGCTGGAAACACCATATATTTT CASSQTYTAGNTIYF
TRBJ2-7 - - TRBV2 TGTGCCAGCAGCTACCTATACGAGCAGTACTTC CASSYLYEQYF
TRBJ2-7 - once TRBV11-3 TGTGCCAGCAGCTTAGCTGTCTCCTACGAGCAGTACTTC CASSLAVSYEQYF
TRBJ1-1 - - TRBV6-5 TGTGCCAGCAGGCCCGGACACTCTAGTACTGAAGCTTTCTTT CASRPGHSSTEAFF
TRBJ2-7 - - TRBV11-2 TGTGCCAGCAGCAGGGGACACGACGAGCAGTACTTC CASSRGHDEQYF
TRBJ2-7 TRBD2 - TRBV6-2/TRBV6-3 TGTGCCAGCAGTTACTCGAGCGGGGGCTACGAGCAGTACTTC CASSYSSGGYEQYF
TRBJ1-4 - - TRBV28 TGTGCCACCTTGGACAGTAATGAAAAACTGTTTTTT CATLDSNEKLFF
TRBJ2-1 - - TRBV6-5 TGTGCCAGCACCCCCTCCGGGGGGCCCTCTCCTGAGCAGTTCTTC CASTPSGGPSPEQFF
TRBJ1-3 TRBD1 - TRBV10-3 TGTGCCATCAGTGGGGACAGCTCTGGAAACACCATATATTTT CAISGDSSGNTIYF
TRBJ1-1 - - TRBV29-1 TGCAGCGTTGGACAGAGGAACACTGAAGCTTTCTTT CSVGQRNTEAFF
TRBJ1-2 TRBD1 - TRBV5-1 TGCGCCAGCAGGCCGGGACAGCGGAACTATGGCTACACCTTC CASRPGQRNYGYTF
TRBJ2-7 TRBD1 - TRBV15 TGTGCCACCAGCAGGCCTACAGGGGCGTACTACGAGCAGTACTTC CATSRPTGAYYEQYF
TRBJ2-1 - - TRBV6-6 TGTGCCAGCGACTCGCTTGGGTTGGATGAGCAGTTCTTC CASDSLGLDEQFF
TRBJ1-1 - - TRBV13 TGTGCCAGCAGCGCTCAGGGAAACACTGAAGCTTTCTTT CASSAQGNTEAFF
TRBJ1-3 - - TRBV19 TGTGCCAGTAGCCCCCCGTCTGGAAACACCATATATTTT CASSPPSGNTIYF
TRBJ1-5 - few TRBV28 TGTGCCAGCAGGGGGGGGGCAGCTAATCGACCCCAGCATTTT CASRGGAANRPQHF
TRBJ2-1 TRBD2 once TRBV20-1 TGCAGTGCTAGTAGCGGGGTCAATGAGCAGTTCTTC CSASSGVNEQFF
TRBJ1-5 TRBD1 - TRBV6-4 TGTGCCAGCAGCCAGGGGGCGGCCTATAGCAATCAGCCCCAGCATTTT CASSQGAAYSNQPQHF
TRBJ2-2 - - TRBV5-1 TGCGCCAGCAGCTCGGTACAGGGAGGGGCCGGGGAGCTGTTTTTT CASSSVQGGAGELFF
TRBJ1-1 TRBD1 - TRBV29-1 TGCAGCGTTGTCACCCGGTTAGGGACAGGGGCAATGAACACTGAAGCTTTCTTT CSVVTRLGTGAMNTEAFF
TRBJ2-1 - - TRBV7-8 TGTGCCAGCAGCTTAGCGATCGGGGATTGGAATGAGCAGTTCTTC CASSLAIGDWNEQFF
TRBJ1-1 TRBD1 - TRBV14 TGTGCCAGCAGCACACAGGGGGCGATTTACACTGAAGCTTTCTTT CASSTQGAIYTEAFF
TRBJ2-5 TRBD1 - TRBV9 TGTGCCAGCAGCCTGTCGGGACAGTTTTATGAGACCCAGTACTTC CASSLSGQFYETQYF
TRBJ1-1 TRBD1 - TRBV5-1 TGCGCCAGCAGCTTGTCAGGACAGGGAGGCACTGAAGCTTTCTTT CASSLSGQGGTEAFF
TRBJ1-2 - many TRBV9 TGTGCCAGCAGCGCCCTGTCGGCGAAGAAGCGCTATGGCTACACCTTC CASSALSAKKRYGYTF
TRBJ1-1 - - TRBV7-2 TGTGCCAGCAGCTTAGGTACGAGTGCAGCTTTCTTT CASSLGTSAAFF
TRBJ1-1 TRBD1 - TRBV19 TGTGCCAGTAGCGGACAGGGATTTACTGAAGCTTTCTTT CASSGQGFTEAFF
TRBJ2-1 TRBD2 - TRBV3-1/TRBV3-2 TGTGCCAGCAGCCAAGGGGCGGGGGGCGGTAATGAGCAGTTCTTC CASSQGAGGGNEQFF
TRBJ1-1 TRBD1 - TRBV19 TGTGCCAGTGGGGACAGGGGGACTGAAGCTTTCTTT CASGDRGTEAFF
TRBJ2-6 - - TRBV7-9 TGTGCCAGCAGCTTAATCGGGACAAGCGCTGGGGCCAACGTCCTGACTTTC CASSLIGTSAGANVLTF
TRBJ2-3 TRBD2 - TRBV29-1 TGCAGCGTTGAAGCCAGCGGGGGGAGAACAGATACGCAGTATTTT CSVEASGGRTDTQYF
TRBJ2-1 - - TRBV7-6 TGTGCCAGCAGCGGAGAATGGGGCCACAATGAGCAGTTCTTC CASSGEWGHNEQFF
TRBJ2-3 TRBD1 - TRBV7-9 TGTGCCAGCAGCTCGGGACAGGGTGTTAATACGCAGTATTTT CASSSGQGVNTQYF
TRBJ1-5 - - TRBV24-1 TGTGCCACCAGTGATTTTGACGGGGCCCAGCATTTT CATSDFDGAQHF
TRBJ1-2 TRBD1 - TRBV19 TGTGCCAGTAGTCCCCGGGACAGGGGGCTTAACTATGGCTACACCTTC CASSPRDRGLNYGYTF
TRBJ2-3 TRBD2 - TRBV6-6 TGTGCCAGCAGTCGACCCACACCGGGACTAGCGGAGGGCACAGATACGCAGTATTTT CASSRPTPGLAEGTDTQYF
TRBJ1-1 - - TRBV2 TGTGCCAGCACTGGAGGACCTAACATGAACACTGAAGCTTTCTTT CASTGGPNMNTEAFF
TRBJ1-2 TRBD1 once TRBV3-1/TRBV3-2 TGTGCCAGCAGCCCCGGGACAGGGCGAGGCTACACCTTC CASSPGTGRGYTF
TRBJ1-1 - - TRBV10-3 TGTGCCATCAGGACCGTTGGGGCGAACACTGAAGCTTTCTTT CAIRTVGANTEAFF
TRBJ1-1 TRBD1 - TRBV2 TGTGCCAGCAGTATACAGGGGTGGGGGACTGAAGCTTTCTTT CASSIQGWGTEAFF
TRBJ1-6 TRBD1 - TRBV19 TGTGCCAGTACCCCAGGACAGGGACCGCGGTCACCCCTCCACTTT CASTPGQGPRSPLHF